This T cell receptor (beta chain) was sequenced for a study of blood T cell repertoires in COVID-19. Source study methods: Nucleated cell number was recorded as an estimate derived from reference gene primer amplification. Using immunoSEQ multiplex PCR, the repertoire was profiled, and TCRdb retains in-frame clones only, with some absent. V and J calls and clone size are given by that table; D and trimming were obtained from the DNA. The table has over 200,000 clones, about 86% seen once. CDR1 and CDR2 from the germline V gene are MDHEN and SYDVKM. CDR3 length: 14 residues. V was clipped by 8 bases and J by 3 bases, with 13 bases between them.

The chain carries TRBV28 and TRBJ2-2; a weak D match, TRBD2 (5 bases). The source of this sequence is an elderly man with acute or convalescent COVID-19. The sequencing input was peripheral blood. The CDR3: CASGTGSYTGELFF. CDR3 nucleotides: TGTGCCAGCGGAACGGGGTCCTACACCGGGGAGCTGTTTTTT.